Presented here are 28 T cell receptor beta chains from one specimen sequenced in a study of T cells in women clearing cervical HPV infection. Clones were sequenced by immunoSEQ multiplex PCR, and TCRdb holds only the in-frame ones, with some missing. The table for this sample gives tens of thousands of clones. The sequencing input was blood buffy coat. These receptors were obtained from a woman aged 18 to 69 with a cervical HPV16 infection that either progressed to CIN3+ or cleared (not recorded which).

On this clone: The read ends 3 residues early relative to the CDR3; the germline J gene fills the gap. This chain links TRBV19 with TRBJ2-1, with 9 bases lining up with TRBD1. The CDR3 extends over 14 amino acids. Unmatched junction bases numbered 4, after V lost 4 bases and J lost 6 bases. CDR1 and CDR2 from the germline V gene are LNHDA and SQIVND (reference sequence). CDR3 region: CASSSGTGSNEQFF. Incomplete CDR3 DNA: TGTGCCAGTAGTAGCGGGACAGGGTCCAATGAG.

Comments on this clone: The sequence runs out 3 residues before the end of the CDR3; the remainder is reconstructed from the germline J gene. V is TRBV2 and J is TRBJ2-2; TRBD2 aligns across 7 bases. In germline, CDR1 is SNHLY, CDR2 FYNNEI. The CDR3 contains 18 residues. V was pared by 2 bases and J by 7 bases, with 16 bases of the junction left unmatched. The CDR3 DNA, read in part, is TGTGCCAGCAGTGAAATAAGGCTAGCGGACATAGGGTTCGGGGAG. Amino acids: CASSEIRLADIGFGE. The entire CDR3 sequence reads CASSEIRLADIGFGELFF.

Regarding this clone: The read finishes 3 residues shy of the CDR3 end, and the germline J gene is used to complete it. The chain joins TRBV6-2 or TRBV6-3 to TRBJ1-5; 9 bases map to TRBD1. Germline V lookup: CDR1 MNHEY, CDR2 SVGEGT. J lost 0 bases, V lost 1 base, and 1 base had no gene match. This CDR3 is 16 amino acids long. CDR3 bases read: TGTGCCAGCAGTTACTGGACAGGGGATAGCAATCAGCCC. Residues: CASSYWTGDSNQP. The full CDR3 protein reads CASSYWTGDSNQPQHF.

As for this clone: The CDR3 is cut off 3 residues early in the read; its end comes from the germline J gene. The genes are TRBV5-4 and TRBJ2-3; 9 nucleotides match TRBD2. V lost 4 bases, J lost 5 bases, and 8 bases stayed unmatched. Germline-derived CDR1 and CDR2 are SGHNT and YYREEE (reference sequence). This CDR3 has 15 amino acids. The chain's CDR3 is CASSPKRGVGDTQYF. The DNA read from the CDR3 is TGTGCCAGCAGCCCGAAGCGGGGGGTGGGAGATACG.

In the case of this clone: The read ends 3 residues early relative to the CDR3; the germline J gene fills the gap. The gene calls are TRBV4-2 and TRBJ1-4, with D hard to call. The germline CDR1 and CDR2 sequences are LGHNA and YNFKEQ. The CDR3 is made up of 16 amino acids. Trimming left V 1 base short and J 0 bases short, with 9 bases between. The CDR3 protein is CASSQGAAATNEKLFF. The CDR3 DNA, read in part, is TGTGCCAGCAGCCAAGGGGCTGCCGCAACTAATGAAAAA.

Comment on this clone: The read is 3 residues too short to cover the CDR3 end, so that end is filled in from the germline J gene. The chain is built from TRBV6-2 or TRBV6-3 and TRBJ2-5; no definite D call. This CDR3 comprises 14 residues. CDR1 is MNHEY, CDR2 SVGEGT, per germline. The V and J ends lost 5 bases and 4 bases respectively, with 14 bases between them. CDR3 DNA, as far as it was read: TGTGCCAGCAGTCACCACCCCCGCGGAGAGACC. This translates into CASSHHPRGET. In full, the CDR3 reads CASSHHPRGETQYF.

The CDR3 region is CASRRAGVGEKLFF. The covered CDR3 bases are TGTGCCAGCAGACGGGCAGGGGTGGGTGAAAAA. The chain carries TRBV11-2 and TRBJ1-4; a possible D gene is TRBD1 (6 bases). The DNA ends 3 residues before the CDR3 does, and the rest of the CDR3 is filled in from the germline J gene. Trimming cost V 6 bases and J 7 bases, with 15 bases left between them. Germline CDR1 SGHAT, CDR2 FQNNGV. The CDR3 length is 14 residues.

As concerns this clone: The read is 3 residues too short to cover the CDR3 end, so that end is filled in from the germline J gene. The V gene is TRBV12-3 or TRBV12-4, the J gene TRBJ2-7; tentatively, D is TRBD2 (5 bases). V lost 2 bases and J 6 bases, leaving 8 bases between the germline ends. The length of the CDR3 is 12 residues. CDR3 DNA (partial): TGTGCCAGCAGTTTATCGCGGGCCGAG. Its protein product is CASSLSRAE. The entire CDR3 reads CASSLSRAEQYF.

Notes on this clone: The CDR3 end lies 3 residues beyond the end of the read and is filled in from the germline J gene. This sequence joins TRBV7-2 and TRBJ2-7; D is possibly TRBD2 (6 bases). V lost 1 base and J 4 bases, leaving 14 bases between the germline ends. CDR1 SGHTA and CDR2 FQGNSA come from the germline V gene. The CDR3 spans 15 residues. The CDR3 loop reads CASSLGPGVAYEQYF. The sequenced CDR3 bases are TGTGCCAGCAGCTTAGGGCCGGGGGTGGCGTACGAG.

As for this clone: The read finishes 3 residues shy of the CDR3 end, and the germline J gene is used to complete it. This rearrangement joins TRBV28 to TRBJ2-5; 11 bases map to TRBD2. The CDR3 contains 17 residues. Germline-derived CDR1 and CDR2 are MDHEN and SYDVKM. The J segment lost 5 bases and the V segment lost 0 bases, leaving 8 bases of the junction unmatched. CDR3 loop: CASSLWDSGGGFETQYF. The sequenced CDR3 bases are TGTGCCAGCAGTTTATGGGATAGCGGGGGGGGGTTTGAGACC.

The chain's CDR3 is CASSFRTGQPYTF. Partial CDR3 DNA: TGTGCCAGCAGCTTCAGGACAGGGCAGCCC. V and J are TRBV5-5 and TRBJ1-2, with 8 bases fitting TRBD1. The read falls 3 residues short of the CDR3 end, and the missing part is taken from the germline J gene. Per the germline V gene, CDR1 is SGHKS and CDR2 is YYEKEE (reference sequence). CDR3 size: 13 residues.

Of note for this clone: Coverage ceases 3 residues before the CDR3 finishes, and the germline J gene fills in the end. The chain recombines TRBV12-3 or TRBV12-4 with TRBJ2-1; a weak D match, TRBD1 (6 bases). The V gene lost 2 bases and the J gene lost 6 bases, with 11 bases spanning the gap. This CDR3 comprises 14 residues. The CDR3 sequence is CASSLTSGANEQFF. The sequenced part of the CDR3 DNA is TGTGCCAGCAGTTTAACTTCAGGGGCCAATGAG.

On this clone itself: The read is 3 residues too short to cover the CDR3 end, so that end is filled in from the germline J gene. The chain links TRBV5-1 to TRBJ1-2; 8 bases are a match to TRBD1. Germline V gene sequence: CDR1 SGHRS, CDR2 YFSETQ. The CDR3 is 13 residues long. Incomplete CDR3 DNA: TGCGCCAGCAGCTTGGGGACAGGGACCGGC. As protein: CASSLGTGTG. Given in full, the CDR3 is CASSLGTGTGYTF. Variable domain in full (rest from reference TRBV5-1 and TRBJ1-2): KAGVTQTPRYLIKTRGQQVTLSCSPISGHRSVSWYQQTPGQGLQFLFEYFSETQRNKGNFPGRFSGRQFSNSRSEMNVSTLELGDSALYLCASSLGTGTGYTFGSGTRLTVV.

Points on this clone: Sequencing ends 3 residues short of the CDR3 end; the germline J gene provides the rest. The chain combines TRBV5-1 with TRBJ2-2; 8 nucleotides agree with TRBD1. V gave up 4 bases and J gave up 1 base; unmatched junction bases: 3. The germline V gene encodes CDR1 SGHRS and CDR2 YFSETQ. CDR3 length: 15 amino acids. The DNA read from the CDR3 is TGCGCCAGCAGCCCGGGACAGGAGAACACCGGGGAG. Translation: CASSPGQENTGE. The full CDR3 reads CASSPGQENTGELFF.

For this clone: The CDR3 end falls 3 residues outside the read, so it is completed with the germline J gene. The chain joins TRBV2 to TRBJ2-2; a weak D match, TRBD1 (5 bases). CDR3 length: 18 residues. Looked up from germline, CDR1 is SNHLY and CDR2 is FYNNEI. This CDR3 reads CASSRTPGISSYNSPLFF. Incomplete CDR3 DNA: TGTGCCAGCAGCCGAACACCAGGGATTAGCTCCTATAATTCACCG.

The sequenced part of the CDR3 DNA is TGTGCCAGCAGTGACGGGGGGGCTAGCACAGATACG. Translated: CASSDGGASTDT. The CDR3 reads in full as CASSDGGASTDTQYF. The V gene is TRBV2, the J gene TRBJ2-3; 8 bases are a match to TRBD2. With the read ending 3 residues before the CDR3 end, the germline J gene is used to fill in that end. Germline lookup yields CDR1 SNHLY and CDR2 FYNNEI. The ends lost 3 bases at V and 0 bases at J; junction bases unmatched: 2. The CDR3 loop spans 15 amino acids.

Concerning this clone itself: The read terminates 3 residues before the CDR3 end, so the remaining end is supplied by the germline J gene. The chain joins TRBV10-3 to TRBJ2-3, with 12 bases fitting TRBD2. This CDR3 comprises 16 residues. J lost 3 bases, V lost 7 bases, and 8 bases had no gene match. The germline V gene encodes CDR1 ENHRY and CDR2 SYGVKD. CDR3 DNA (partial): TGTGCCATCAAGGGCAGGCTAGCGGGAGGGACAGATACG. Translating it yields CAIKGRLAGGTDT. The complete CDR3 protein is CAIKGRLAGGTDTQYF.

As concerns this clone: The read halts 3 residues ahead of the CDR3 end, with the missing end drawn from the germline J gene. The V and J genes are TRBV20-1 and TRBJ2-7; 9 nucleotides align to TRBD1. This CDR3 comprises 13 residues. The germline V gene has CDR1 DFQATT and CDR2 SNEGSKA (reference sequence). Trimming removed 1 base from V and 3 bases from J; junction bases left unmatched: 1. The CDR3 spells CSARGDRDYEQYF. CDR3 DNA, as far as it was read: TGCAGTGCTAGAGGGGACAGGGACTACGAG.

A remark on this clone: The read is 3 residues too short to cover the CDR3 end, so that end is filled in from the germline J gene. The V call is TRBV7-9, the J call TRBJ2-5; TRBD2 matches 7 bases. V dropped 5 bases and J dropped 5; count of bases not matched to a gene: 5. Germline CDR1 and CDR2: SEHNR and FQNEAQ (reference sequence). CDR3 length equals 13 residues. The sequenced part of the CDR3 DNA is TGTGCCAGCAGCCCCTCCGGGGGGGAGACC. As protein: CASSPSGGET. Given in full, the CDR3 is CASSPSGGETQYF.

Comments on this clone: The CDR3 is cut off 3 residues early in the read; its end comes from the germline J gene. The V and J genes are TRBV2 and TRBJ2-7; TRBD1 agrees at 12 bases. This CDR3 contains 15 residues. CDR1 and CDR2 from the germline V gene are SNHLY and FYNNEI. V was pared by 8 bases and J by 6 bases, with 11 bases of the junction left unmatched. The CDR3 protein is CASSGGDRGPSEQYF. CDR3 DNA, as far as it was read: TGTGCCAGCTCCGGGGGGGACAGGGGGCCGAGCGAG.

A remark on this clone: Coverage ceases 3 residues before the CDR3 finishes, and the germline J gene fills in the end. The rearrangement links TRBV19 to TRBJ1-2, with D uncertain. Looked up from germline, CDR1 is LNHDA and CDR2 is SQIVND (reference sequence). This CDR3 is 14 amino acids long. CDR3 DNA (partial): TGTGCCAGTCGGACTAGCGGTTCATCCAATGAC. Amino acids: CASRTSGSSND. The whole CDR3 reads CASRTSGSSNDYTF.

Worth noting for this clone: The read ends 3 residues before the CDR3 terminus; that terminus is restored from the germline J gene. The J gene is TRBJ1-1, the V gene TRBV7-9; D is possibly TRBD1 (6 bases). The V end lost 2 bases, the J end lost 3 bases, and 13 bases lay between the germline ends. Per germline, CDR1 SEHNR and CDR2 FQNEAQ (reference sequence). The CDR3 is 15 amino acids. Partial CDR3 DNA: TGTGCCAGCAGCTTAAGGGGCTCAGGGGACACTGAA. It codes for CASSLRGSGDTE. The complete CDR3 reads CASSLRGSGDTEAFF.

Worth noting for this clone: From the germline J gene comes the end of the CDR3, since the read stops 3 residues before it. This chain joins TRBV30 and TRBJ1-4; perhaps TRBD1 as D (6 bases). Germline loops: CDR1 GTSNPN, CDR2 SVGIG (reference sequence). The CDR3 is 16 residues long. The covered CDR3 bases are TGTGCCTGGAGTGCCGGAGATGGGGGCCTAGGCTCACCA. Translation gives CAWSAGDGGLGSP. The CDR3 as a whole reads CAWSAGDGGLGSPLFF.

Remarks on this clone: Read data end 3 residues before the CDR3 end; the end is taken from the germline J gene. The chain has TRBV2 and TRBJ2-5; 11 positions agree with TRBD2. CDR3 length equals 15 residues. Germline CDR1 is SNHLY and CDR2 is FYNNEI. Trimming cost V 6 bases and J 4 bases; bases outside gene matches: 7. CDR3 DNA (partial): TGTGCCAGCAGCCTGACTAGCGGGATCGGAGAGACC. It yields the protein CASSLTSGIGET. The CDR3 reads in full as CASSLTSGIGETQYF.

Details on this clone: The read is 3 residues too short to cover the CDR3 end, so that end is filled in from the germline J gene. V usage is TRBV20-1 and J usage is TRBJ2-3; D gene ambiguous. Trimming stripped 6 bases from V and 3 bases from J, with 25 bases between. CDR3 length equals 17 residues. Germline assignment: CDR1 DFQATT and CDR2 SNEGSKA (reference sequence). CDR3 residues: CSAKGSPGLLQTDTQYF. The part of the CDR3 DNA that was read is TGCAGTGCCAAAGGGTCGCCAGGCCTATTACAGACAGATACG.

Notes on this clone: The CDR3 is cut off 3 residues early in the read; its end comes from the germline J gene. The chain joins TRBV7-3 to TRBJ1-1, with TRBD1 identical over 7 bases. With V trimmed by 2 bases and J by 7 bases, 7 bases remained unmatched. The CDR3 has 14 residues. Germline V CDR1 and CDR2: SGHTA, FQGTGA. Partial CDR3 DNA: TGTGCCAGCAGCTTAGGGAGGGGGCACGTTGAA. It encodes CASSLGRGHVE. The CDR3 reads in full as CASSLGRGHVEAFF.

About this clone itself: The read ends 3 residues before the CDR3 terminus; that terminus is restored from the germline J gene. The V gene is TRBV11-1, the J gene TRBJ2-7; 8 bases map to TRBD1. This CDR3 comprises 13 residues. Germline CDR1 and CDR2: SGHAT and FQDESV (reference sequence). After removal of 4 bases from V and 6 bases from J, the junction contained 5 bases not matched to a gene. The CDR3 sequence: CASSSDRGGEQYF. The CDR3 bases that were read are TGTGCCAGCAGCTCCGACAGGGGCGGCGAG.

The sequenced part of the CDR3 DNA is TGTGCCAGCAGCCCCCGAGAGACC. This translates into CASSPRET. The whole CDR3 region reads CASSPRETQYF. The rearrangement joins TRBV7-8 to TRBJ2-5; D call uncertain. The read halts 3 residues ahead of the CDR3 end, with the missing end drawn from the germline J gene. The CDR3 sequence is 11 residues long. V was clipped by 5 bases and J by 4 bases, with 5 bases between them. Looked up from germline, CDR1 is SGHVS and CDR2 is FQNEAQ.